The rows below give T cell receptor beta chains drawn from one sample of a study of technical replicates of blood from a few donors. TCRdb's table, derived via immunoSEQ multiplex PCR, lists solely in-frame clones and lacks some. Of about 49,000 clones in the sample, about 93% were seen once. Material: PBMCs. The receptors come from a human donor in good health. Some clones in this sample may be carry-over from other donors' samples. CDR3s include the opening cysteine and the closing phenylalanine or tryptophan. Each record gives: CDR3 length, J gene, V gene, clone size, D gene, CDR3 protein, CDR3 DNA. A D gene is named only where the DNA matches it firmly. Clone sizes are given selectively: once, few, many, or a class where the clone is expanded.

CDR3 length: 13
J gene: TRBJ1-5
V gene: TRBV15
clone size: .
D gene: TRBD1
CDR3 protein: CATTGQGGQPQHF
CDR3 DNA: TGTGCCACCACGGGACAGGGCGGTCAGCCCCAGCATTTT

CDR3 length: 14
J gene: TRBJ2-1
V gene: TRBV5-1
clone size: .
D gene: .
CDR3 protein: CASSLAGLEGEQFF
CDR3 DNA: TGCGCCAGCAGCTTGGCAGGGTTGGAGGGTGAGCAGTTCTTC

CDR3 length: 11
J gene: TRBJ1-2
V gene: TRBV18
clone size: .
D gene: .
CDR3 protein: CASSPLDGYTF
CDR3 DNA: TGTGCCAGCTCACCCCTAGATGGCTACACCTTC

CDR3 length: 17
J gene: TRBJ2-1
V gene: TRBV5-1
clone size: .
D gene: .
CDR3 protein: CASSGGSSGETYNEQFF
CDR3 DNA: TGCGCCAGCAGCGGGGGTTCCTCGGGAGAGACCTACAATGAGCAGTTCTTC

CDR3 length: 14
J gene: TRBJ2-3
V gene: TRBV29-1
clone size: .
D gene: TRBD2
CDR3 protein: CSVEASGRTDTQYF
CDR3 DNA: TGCAGCGTTGAGGCTAGCGGGAGAACAGATACGCAGTATTTT

CDR3 length: 11
J gene: TRBJ2-1
V gene: TRBV4-2
clone size: .
D gene: .
CDR3 protein: CASSQGQGAFF
CDR3 DNA: TGTGCCAGCAGCCAAGGTCAGGGCGCTTTCTTC

CDR3 length: 13
J gene: TRBJ1-2
V gene: TRBV11-2
clone size: .
D gene: .
CDR3 protein: CASSLKHHYGYTF
CDR3 DNA: TGTGCCAGCAGCTTAAAACACCACTATGGCTACACCTTC

CDR3 length: 14
J gene: TRBJ2-7
V gene: TRBV2
clone size: .
D gene: TRBD2
CDR3 protein: CASRTPTLAFEQYF
CDR3 DNA: TGTGCCAGCAGAACCCCCACACTAGCGTTCGAGCAGTACTTC

CDR3 length: 15
J gene: TRBJ1-1
V gene: TRBV7-8
clone size: .
D gene: .
CDR3 protein: CASSRDPGVYTEAFF
CDR3 DNA: TGTGCCAGCAGCCGGGACCCAGGGGTGTACACTGAAGCTTTCTTT

CDR3 length: 14
J gene: TRBJ2-7
V gene: TRBV9
clone size: .
D gene: TRBD1
CDR3 protein: CASSVGTGNYEQYF
CDR3 DNA: TGTGCCAGCAGCGTAGGGACAGGGAACTACGAGCAGTACTTC

CDR3 length: 19
J gene: TRBJ2-3
V gene: TRBV27
clone size: .
D gene: .
CDR3 protein: CASSLGVGQGIGTADTQYF
CDR3 DNA: TGTGCCAGCAGTTTGGGGGTGGGGCAGGGGATTGGTACGGCAGATACGCAGTATTTT

CDR3 length: 14
J gene: TRBJ2-7
V gene: TRBV7-2
clone size: .
D gene: .
CDR3 protein: CASSLGPWGNEQYF
CDR3 DNA: TGTGCCAGCAGCTTAGGGCCATGGGGCAACGAGCAGTACTTC

CDR3 length: 15
J gene: TRBJ2-4
V gene: TRBV6-5
clone size: .
D gene: TRBD1
CDR3 protein: CASSWDGQGGNIQYF
CDR3 DNA: TGTGCCAGCAGTTGGGACGGACAGGGTGGAAACATTCAGTACTTC

CDR3 length: 19
J gene: TRBJ2-5
V gene: TRBV4-2
clone size: .
D gene: TRBD1
CDR3 protein: CASSQEAGTGVSYQETQYF
CDR3 DNA: TGTGCCAGCAGCCAAGAGGCCGGGACAGGCGTTTCCTACCAAGAGACCCAGTACTTC

CDR3 length: 15
J gene: TRBJ2-2
V gene: TRBV7-8
clone size: .
D gene: TRBD1
CDR3 protein: CASSNRDSGTGELFF
CDR3 DNA: TGTGCCAGCAGCAACCGGGACAGCGGCACCGGGGAGCTGTTTTTT

CDR3 length: 13
J gene: TRBJ1-6
V gene: TRBV4-3
clone size: few
D gene: .
CDR3 protein: CASSQDRWWPLHF
CDR3 DNA: TGCGCCAGCAGCCAAGATCGGTGGTGGCCCCTCCACTTT

CDR3 length: 14
J gene: TRBJ2-7
V gene: TRBV6-1
clone size: few
D gene: .
CDR3 protein: CATARGPLSYEQYF
CDR3 DNA: TGTGCCACCGCCAGGGGTCCCCTCTCCTACGAGCAGTACTTC

CDR3 length: 14
J gene: TRBJ2-2
V gene: TRBV30
clone size: .
D gene: .
CDR3 protein: CAWSAGHQTGELFF
CDR3 DNA: TGTGCCTGGAGTGCGGGACATCAAACCGGGGAGCTGTTTTTT

CDR3 length: 17
J gene: TRBJ2-2
V gene: TRBV4-3
clone size: .
D gene: TRBD2
CDR3 protein: CASSRGAAGGNTGELFF
CDR3 DNA: TGCGCCAGCAGCCGGGGGGCAGCGGGAGGCAACACCGGGGAGCTGTTTTTT

CDR3 length: 15
J gene: TRBJ1-4
V gene: TRBV27
clone size: .
D gene: TRBD1
CDR3 protein: CASSKRDSENEKLFF
CDR3 DNA: TGTGCCAGCAGTAAACGGGACAGCGAGAATGAAAAACTGTTTTTT

CDR3 length: 16
J gene: TRBJ1-2
V gene: TRBV5-1
clone size: .
D gene: TRBD1
CDR3 protein: CASSPEGQGANYGYTF
CDR3 DNA: TGCGCCAGCAGCCCCGAAGGACAGGGAGCTAACTATGGCTACACCTTC

CDR3 length: 14
J gene: TRBJ1-2
V gene: TRBV2
clone size: .
D gene: TRBD1
CDR3 protein: CASSEGQGAIGYTF
CDR3 DNA: TGTGCCAGCAGTGAAGGGCAGGGGGCAATCGGCTACACCTTC

CDR3 length: 14
J gene: TRBJ1-1
V gene: TRBV19
clone size: few
D gene: TRBD1
CDR3 protein: CASRTWGVGQYAFF
CDR3 DNA: TGTGCCAGTAGAACCTGGGGGGTGGGACAGTATGCTTTCTTT

CDR3 length: 15
J gene: TRBJ2-5
V gene: TRBV2
clone size: .
D gene: .
CDR3 protein: CASSRGDRRWETQYF
CDR3 DNA: TGTGCCAGCAGCCGGGGGGACAGGCGGTGGGAGACCCAGTACTTC

CDR3 length: 14
J gene: TRBJ2-4
V gene: TRBV6-4
clone size: .
D gene: .
CDR3 protein: CASSEAASVNIQYF
CDR3 DNA: TGTGCCAGCAGTGAAGCGGCTAGCGTAAACATTCAGTACTTC

CDR3 length: 13
J gene: TRBJ2-7
V gene: TRBV6-1
clone size: .
D gene: .
CDR3 protein: CASRSGLSYEQYF
CDR3 DNA: TGTGCCAGCAGATCCGGACTGTCCTACGAGCAGTACTTC

CDR3 length: 12
J gene: TRBJ2-2
V gene: TRBV5-1
clone size: .
D gene: .
CDR3 protein: CASSYGLRELFF
CDR3 DNA: TGCGCCAGCAGCTATGGACTACGGGAGCTGTTTTTT

CDR3 length: 14
J gene: TRBJ2-7
V gene: TRBV15
clone size: .
D gene: TRBD1
CDR3 protein: CATSGGQDSYEQYF
CDR3 DNA: TGTGCCACCAGCGGAGGACAGGACTCCTACGAGCAGTACTTC

CDR3 length: 11
J gene: TRBJ1-1
V gene: TRBV19
clone size: .
D gene: .
CDR3 protein: CASRGRTEAFF
CDR3 DNA: TGTGCCAGTAGGGGGAGAACTGAAGCTTTCTTT

CDR3 length: 14
J gene: TRBJ2-2
V gene: TRBV7-6
clone size: few
D gene: .
CDR3 protein: CASSPTANTGELFF
CDR3 DNA: TGTGCCAGCAGCCCGACAGCGAACACCGGGGAGCTGTTTTTT

CDR3 length: 13
J gene: TRBJ1-1
V gene: TRBV29-1
clone size: .
D gene: TRBD1
CDR3 protein: CSGAQGVNTEAFF
CDR3 DNA: TGCAGCGGAGCTCAGGGGGTGAACACTGAAGCTTTCTTT

CDR3 length: 13
J gene: TRBJ1-1
V gene: TRBV7-2
clone size: .
D gene: .
CDR3 protein: CASSRPGGTEAFF
CDR3 DNA: TGTGCCAGCAGCCGCCCGGGGGGCACTGAAGCTTTCTTT

CDR3 length: 16
J gene: TRBJ2-6
V gene: TRBV29-1
clone size: .
D gene: .
CDR3 protein: CSVFSDINSGANVLTF
CDR3 DNA: TGCAGCGTTTTCTCAGACATAAACTCTGGGGCCAACGTCCTGACTTTC

CDR3 length: 13
J gene: TRBJ1-1
V gene: TRBV6-1
clone size: .
D gene: .
CDR3 protein: CAASVTQNTEAFF
CDR3 DNA: TGTGCCGCCTCGGTGACACAGAACACTGAAGCTTTCTTT

CDR3 length: 12
J gene: TRBJ1-1
V gene: TRBV6-5
clone size: .
D gene: .
CDR3 protein: CASSYSGAEAFF
CDR3 DNA: TGTGCCAGCAGTTACTCGGGCGCTGAAGCTTTCTTT

CDR3 length: 14
J gene: TRBJ2-2
V gene: TRBV7-2
clone size: .
D gene: .
CDR3 protein: CASSFQIYTGELFF
CDR3 DNA: TGTGCCAGCAGCTTCCAGATTTACACCGGGGAGCTGTTTTTT

CDR3 length: 15
J gene: TRBJ2-7
V gene: TRBV2
clone size: .
D gene: TRBD2
CDR3 protein: CASSVLAGIAYEQYF
CDR3 DNA: TGTGCCAGCAGTGTACTAGCGGGGATCGCCTACGAGCAGTACTTC

CDR3 length: 13
J gene: TRBJ2-4
V gene: TRBV5-1
clone size: .
D gene: .
CDR3 protein: CASSYGEENIQYF
CDR3 DNA: TGCGCCAGCAGCTACGGAGAGGAAAACATTCAGTACTTC

CDR3 length: 11
J gene: TRBJ1-2
V gene: TRBV30
clone size: .
D gene: .
CDR3 protein: CAWSVSKGYTF
CDR3 DNA: TGTGCCTGGAGTGTATCTAAGGGCTACACCTTC

CDR3 length: 16
J gene: TRBJ2-7
V gene: TRBV11-2
clone size: .
D gene: .
CDR3 protein: CASSLDLGRGTYEQYF
CDR3 DNA: TGTGCCAGCAGCTTAGATCTCGGCAGGGGAACCTACGAGCAGTACTTC

CDR3 length: 15
J gene: TRBJ2-5
V gene: TRBV2
clone size: .
D gene: TRBD2
CDR3 protein: CASSEGLEGLETQYF
CDR3 DNA: TGTGCCAGCAGTGAGGGACTAGAAGGACTTGAGACCCAGTACTTC

CDR3 length: 14
J gene: TRBJ2-7
V gene: TRBV5-4
clone size: .
D gene: TRBD1
CDR3 protein: CASSKGTATYEQYF
CDR3 DNA: TGTGCCAGCAGCAAAGGGACAGCTACCTACGAGCAGTACTTC

CDR3 length: 12
J gene: TRBJ2-7
V gene: TRBV6-1
clone size: .
D gene: .
CDR3 protein: CASSPQLGGQYF
CDR3 DNA: TGTGCCAGCAGTCCCCAGCTAGGCGGACAGTACTTC

CDR3 length: 13
J gene: TRBJ1-5
V gene: TRBV6-5
clone size: .
D gene: TRBD1
CDR3 protein: CASSRQGNQPQHF
CDR3 DNA: TGTGCCAGCAGCCGACAGGGTAATCAGCCCCAGCATTTT

CDR3 length: 17
J gene: TRBJ2-2
V gene: TRBV2
clone size: .
D gene: TRBD2
CDR3 protein: CASSYRTGTSFTGELFF
CDR3 DNA: TGTGCCAGCAGTTACCGAACCGGGACTAGTTTCACCGGGGAGCTGTTTTTT

CDR3 length: 13
J gene: TRBJ2-7
V gene: TRBV30
clone size: .
D gene: TRBD2
CDR3 protein: CAWTPTSGYEQYF
CDR3 DNA: TGTGCCTGGACCCCGACTAGCGGGTACGAGCAGTACTTC

CDR3 length: 15
J gene: TRBJ2-1
V gene: TRBV25-1
clone size: .
D gene: TRBD1
CDR3 protein: CASSADRGTYNEQFF
CDR3 DNA: TGTGCCAGCAGTGCCGACAGGGGGACTTACAATGAGCAGTTCTTC

CDR3 length: 16
J gene: TRBJ2-7
V gene: TRBV4-2
clone size: .
D gene: TRBD2
CDR3 protein: CASSQGGTSGIYEQYF
CDR3 DNA: TGTGCCAGCAGCCAAGGTGGGACTAGCGGGATTTACGAGCAGTACTTC

CDR3 length: 13
J gene: TRBJ1-2
V gene: TRBV5-5
clone size: .
D gene: .
CDR3 protein: CASTPQGYYGYTF
CDR3 DNA: TGTGCCAGCACCCCCCAGGGCTACTATGGCTACACCTTC

CDR3 length: 14
J gene: TRBJ1-6
V gene: TRBV4-1
clone size: .
D gene: .
CDR3 protein: CASSQDYLNSPLHF
CDR3 DNA: TGCGCCAGCAGCCAAGATTACTTAAATTCACCCCTCCACTTT

CDR3 length: 15
J gene: TRBJ1-6
V gene: TRBV7-3
clone size: .
D gene: .
CDR3 protein: CASSLNGTPNSPLHF
CDR3 DNA: TGTGCCAGCAGCTTAAATGGGACTCCTAATTCACCCCTCCACTTT

CDR3 length: 17
J gene: TRBJ1-1
V gene: TRBV7-7
clone size: once
D gene: .
CDR3 protein: CASSLKARLTVNTEAFF
CDR3 DNA: TGTGCCAGCAGCTTAAAGGCCCGACTAACGGTGAACACTGAAGCTTTCTTT

CDR3 length: 15
J gene: TRBJ1-1
V gene: TRBV7-2
clone size: .
D gene: TRBD1
CDR3 protein: CASSLEPGGNTEAFF
CDR3 DNA: TGTGCCAGCAGCTTAGAACCAGGGGGGAACACTGAAGCTTTCTTT

CDR3 length: 17
J gene: TRBJ2-1
V gene: TRBV19
clone size: .
D gene: .
CDR3 protein: CASSIDLSVPRINEQFF
CDR3 DNA: TGTGCCAGTAGTATAGATCTATCCGTGCCGAGGATCAATGAGCAGTTCTTC

CDR3 length: 19
J gene: TRBJ2-3
V gene: TRBV7-8
clone size: .
D gene: .
CDR3 protein: CASSAPRLPGLEIRDTQYF
CDR3 DNA: TGTGCCAGCAGCGCCCCGAGGCTGCCAGGACTCGAGATTAGGGATACGCAGTATTTT